This T cell receptor (beta chain) was observed in a study of blood T cells in healthy people across ages. General study results and limits: Estimated diversity across one million T cells was deemed an underestimate.

A second PCR of roughly 7 to 11 cycles used a sample-barcoded 5' primer and a J-beta primer mix. The template-switch adaptor was a 5' adaptor with 12 random nucleotides. It tagged each cDNA molecule. TCRdb itself ran the 5' RACE reads through MiXCR, one entry per CDR3 protein. The table records about 720,000 distinct CDR3 sequences, approximately 21% of them present only once. This clonotype was counted only a few times. The antigen is not known. This receptor was identified in a man in his 70s in good health. The source material was blood.

The CDR3 DNA is TGCGCCAGCAGCTATACCCCAGGAACAGATACGCAGTATTTT. It yields the protein CASSYTPGTDTQYF. V and J are TRBV5-1 and TRBJ2-3; D is unclear. CDR3 length: 14 residues. V lost 3 bases, J lost 3 bases, and 11 bases lay in between. Germline loops: CDR1 SGHRS, CDR2 YFSETQ.